Shown below are 14 T cell receptor beta chains from a single sample sequenced in a study of beta chain bispecific antibodies for T cell cancers. Blood mononuclear cells were expanded for about three days using either OKT3 anti-CD3 antibody or CD3/CD28 beads. General study results and limits: In these mixed samples, most targeted TRBV reads derived from the leukemia cell line. Versus anti-CD19, anti-TRBV12 exposure cut the TRBV12-3 share of TRBV signal by approximately 99%.

TCRdb recomputed calls from the 5' RACE reads with MiXCR, one row per CDR3 protein. Among about 20,000 distinct CDR3 sequences listed, more than 2% were seen once. The antigens of these receptors remain unknown. The source material was healthy donor T cells cultured with leukemia cells, sampled from a culture containing a bispecific antibody targeting TCR Vbeta12. Receptor source: a human donor in good health. Some clones in this sample may be carry-over from other donors' samples.

This clonotype was picked up many times. V is TRBV3-1 and J is TRBJ2-4; TRBD1 matches at 9 bases. This CDR3 region has 14 residues. CDR1 and CDR2 from the germline V gene are LGHDT and YNNKEL (reference sequence). Trimming took 4 bases from V and 10 from J; bases not matched to a gene: 8. CDR3 loop: CASSRRTGVEIQYF. In nucleotides, the CDR3 is TGTGCCAGCAGCCGCCGGACAGGGGTTGAGATTCAGTACTTC.

This clonotype showed up many times. This chain joins TRBV7-9 and TRBJ2-5; D is ambiguous. Per germline, CDR1 SEHNR and CDR2 FQNEAQ (reference sequence). CDR3 length: 13 amino acids. V was trimmed by 2 bases and J by 1 base, leaving 5 bases between them. The chain's CDR3 is CASSLLVQETQYF. The CDR3 DNA sequence: TGTGCCAGCAGCTTACTAGTCCAAGAGACCCAGTACTTC. Drawing the rest from reference TRBV7-9 and TRBJ2-5, the complete variable domain is DTGVSQNPRHKITKRGQNVTFRCDPISEHNRLYWYRQTLGQGPEFLTYFQNEAQLEKSRLLSDRFSAERPKGSFSTLEIQRTEQGDSAMYLCASSLLVQETQYFGPGTRLLVL.

This clonotype appeared many times. The chain carries TRBV7-9 and TRBJ2-7, with D possibly matching TRBD1 (5 bases). The length of the CDR3 is 12 residues. With 4 bases removed from V and 1 base from J, the gap between germline ends came to 5 bases. Germline V gene lookup returns CDR1 SEHNR and CDR2 FQNEAQ (reference sequence). The DNA for the CDR3 is TGTGCCAGCAGCTGGACATCCTACGAGCAGTACTTC. This translates into CASSWTSYEQYF.

This clonotype occurred many times. The chain links TRBV10-1 to TRBJ2-3; possible D gene TRBD2, 7 bases. The germline V gene encodes CDR1 WNHNN and CDR2 SYGVQD (reference sequence). V dropped 0 bases and J dropped 12 bases, with 13 bases sitting between them. The CDR3 spans 13 residues. The CDR3 loop is CASSESYRGAQYF. The CDR3 DNA reads TGCGCCAGCAGTGAGTCGTATCGGGGGGCCCAGTATTTT.

There are many counts of this clonotype. V usage is TRBV5-6 and J usage is TRBJ2-5; D tentatively reads TRBD1 or TRBD2 (5 bases each). This CDR3 is 14 amino acids long. V lost 0 bases, J lost 5 bases, and 11 bases lay in between. The germline gives CDR1 SGHDT, CDR2 YYEEEE. CDR3 loop: CASSLAGPGETQYF. CDR3 nucleotides: TGTGCCAGCAGCTTGGCGGGGCCAGGGGAGACCCAGTACTTC.

By proportion, this clonotype is medium-sized. The genes are TRBV5-1 and TRBJ1-5; no clear D gene. Trimming stripped 1 base from V and 2 bases from J, with 13 bases between. CDR1 is SGHRS, CDR2 YFSETQ, per germline. The CDR3 totals 16 residues. The chain's CDR3 is CASSLSPVAGNQPQHF. The CDR3 coding sequence is TGCGCCAGCAGCTTGTCCCCAGTTGCGGGCAATCAGCCCCAGCATTTT.

This clonotype was detected ten times or more. The chain combines TRBV6-1 with TRBJ2-3; the D gene is possibly TRBD2 (5 bases). The CDR3 is made up of 16 amino acids. Trimming removed 2 bases from V and 0 bases from J, with 12 bases in between. Germline loops: CDR1 MNHNS, CDR2 SASEGT. This CDR3 reads CASSERRVSSTDTQYF. CDR3 DNA: TGTGCCAGCAGTGAAAGGCGGGTCTCTAGCACAGATACGCAGTATTTT.

This clonotype has at least ten counts. The chain joins TRBV10-3 to TRBJ2-3, with TRBD2 matching 9 bases. CDR3 length: 13 amino acids. With V trimmed by 7 bases and J by 15 bases, 14 bases remained unmatched. CDR1 and CDR2 (germline): ENHRY, SYGVKD. The CDR3 DNA follows: TGTGCCATCAAGGTGGCTAGCGGGGTCCATCAATATTTT. As protein: CAIKVASGVHQYF.

This clonotype was seen at least ten times. This sequence joins TRBV19 and TRBJ2-5, with D perhaps matching TRBD2 (6 bases). This CDR3 is 15 amino acids long. V lost 8 bases and J lost 3, with 19 bases in between. In germline, CDR1 is LNHDA, CDR2 SQIVND (reference sequence). The CDR3 DNA follows: TGTGCCAGTCGACCGGGACTCTGGGAAGAAGAGACCCAGTACTTC. Its protein product is CASRPGLWEEETQYF.

The rearrangement joins TRBV5-1 to TRBJ2-7; 7 bases fit TRBD2. This CDR3 spans 13 amino acids. J was trimmed by 5 bases and V by 4 bases; bases with no gene match: 6. Germline V gene data show CDR1 as SGHRS and CDR2 as YFSETQ. The chain's CDR3 is CASSRGGSDEQYF. The CDR3, as DNA: TGCGCCAGCAGCCGGGGAGGGTCCGACGAGCAGTACTTC.

This clonotype was detected many times. The chain links TRBV6-5 to TRBJ1-1, with a possible D match to TRBD1 (5 bases). The CDR3 has 16 amino acids. Trimming removed 6 bases at V and 5 bases at J, with 22 bases between. Germline values: CDR1 MNHEY, CDR2 SVGAGI. CDR3 loop: CASRYHGVGEWTEAFF. DNA for the CDR3: TGTGCCAGCAGATACCATGGGGTGGGGGAGTGGACTGAAGCTTTCTTT.

This clonotype was seen ten or more times. This chain joins TRBV2 and TRBJ2-2; 7 bases are a match to TRBD2. The V segment lost 6 bases and the J segment 4 bases; nucleotides outside the gene matches: 2. This CDR3 is built from 13 residues. Germline V gene lookup returns CDR1 SNHLY and CDR2 FYNNEI. CDR3: CASRGGGTGELFF. The CDR3 DNA reads as TGTGCCAGCAGGGGGGGGGGCACCGGGGAGCTGTTTTTT.

As regards this clonotype: A much bigger clone sits one base away, suggesting this may be a read error. J is TRBJ1-5 and V is TRBV19; D is possibly TRBD1 (6 bases). Germline values: CDR1 LNHDA, CDR2 SQIVND (reference sequence). Deletions cut 4 bases from V and 6 bases from J, with 16 bases between. This CDR3 has 15 residues. The CDR3 sequence is CASSTAGGLFQPQHF. CDR3 DNA: TGTGCCAGTAGTACCGCCGGGGGCTTATTTCAGCCCCAGCATTTT.

This clonotype was observed at least ten times. The chain has TRBV5-1 and TRBJ2-1, with 8 bases fitting TRBD2. V gave up 7 bases and J gave up 3 bases; unmatched junction bases: 12. In germline, CDR1 is SGHRS, CDR2 YFSETQ. This CDR3 spans 16 amino acids. CDR3 sequence reads: CASPGGGSGVYNEQFF. CDR3 DNA: TGCGCCAGCCCGGGGGGGGGAAGCGGGGTCTACAATGAGCAGTTCTTC. The whole variable domain, filled in from reference TRBV5-1 and TRBJ2-1, reads KAGVTQTPRYLIKTRGQQVTLSCSPISGHRSVSWYQQTPGQGLQFLFEYFSETQRNKGNFPGRFSGRQFSNSRSEMNVSTLELGDSALYLCASPGGGSGVYNEQFFGPGTRLTVL.